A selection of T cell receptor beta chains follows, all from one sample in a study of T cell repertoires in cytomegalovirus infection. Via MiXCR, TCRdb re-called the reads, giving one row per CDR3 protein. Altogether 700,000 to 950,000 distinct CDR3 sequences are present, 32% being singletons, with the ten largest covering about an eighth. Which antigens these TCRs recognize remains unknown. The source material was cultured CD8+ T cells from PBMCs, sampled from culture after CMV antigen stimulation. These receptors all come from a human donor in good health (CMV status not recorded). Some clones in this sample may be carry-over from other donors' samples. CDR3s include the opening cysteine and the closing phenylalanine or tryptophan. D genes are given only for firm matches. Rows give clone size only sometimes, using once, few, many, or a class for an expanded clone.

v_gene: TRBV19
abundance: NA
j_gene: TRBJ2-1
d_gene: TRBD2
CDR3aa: CASSIRGGAFNEQFF
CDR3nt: TGTGCCAGTAGTATTCGGGGGGGGGCCTTCAATGAGCAGTTCTTC

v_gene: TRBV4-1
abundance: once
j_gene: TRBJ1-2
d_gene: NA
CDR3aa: CASSQGMGDGYTF
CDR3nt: TGCGCCAGCAGCCAAGGAATGGGGGATGGCTACACCTTC

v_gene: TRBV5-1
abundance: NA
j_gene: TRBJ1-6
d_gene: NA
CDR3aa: CASSPFRRGSYNSPLHF
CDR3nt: TGCGCCAGCAGCCCTTTTCGACGGGGCTCCTATAATTCACCCCTCCACTTT

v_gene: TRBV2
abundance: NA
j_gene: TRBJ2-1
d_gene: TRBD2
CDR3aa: CASSETLALPSSYNEQFF
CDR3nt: TGTGCCAGCAGTGAAACACTAGCGCTACCCTCCTCCTACAATGAGCAGTTCTTC

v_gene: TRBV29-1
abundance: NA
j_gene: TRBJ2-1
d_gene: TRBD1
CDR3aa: CSVAGWGDRLSYNEQFF
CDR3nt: TGCAGCGTTGCTGGATGGGGGGACAGGCTCTCCTACAATGAGCAGTTCTTC

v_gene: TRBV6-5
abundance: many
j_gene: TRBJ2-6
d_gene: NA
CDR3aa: CASSYGTPESGANVLTF
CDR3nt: TGTGCCAGCAGTTACGGGACGCCTGAATCTGGGGCCAACGTCCTGACTTTC

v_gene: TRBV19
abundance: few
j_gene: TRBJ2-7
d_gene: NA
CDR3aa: CASSIDTDTRSYEQYF
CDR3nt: TGTGCCAGTAGTATAGATACGGACACCCGCTCCTACGAGCAGTACTTC

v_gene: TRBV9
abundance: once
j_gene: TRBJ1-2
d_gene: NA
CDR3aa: CATPRAAPTF
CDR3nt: TGTGCCACCCCCCGGGCAGCGCCCACCTTC

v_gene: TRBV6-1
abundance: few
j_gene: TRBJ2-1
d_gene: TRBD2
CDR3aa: CASGGGPYNEQFF
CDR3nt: TGCGCAAGCGGGGGGGGCCCTTACAATGAGCAGTTCTTC

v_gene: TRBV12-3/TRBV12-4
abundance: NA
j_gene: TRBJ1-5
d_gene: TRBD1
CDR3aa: CASSPGGRDQPQHF
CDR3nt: TGTGCCAGCAGTCCAGGGGGGCGAGATCAGCCCCAGCATTTT

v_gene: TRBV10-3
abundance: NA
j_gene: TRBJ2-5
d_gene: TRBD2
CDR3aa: CAVREAGEETQYF
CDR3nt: TGTGCCGTGCGGGAAGCGGGGGAAGAGACCCAGTACTTC

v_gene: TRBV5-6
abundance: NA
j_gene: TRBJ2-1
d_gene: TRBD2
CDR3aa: CASSLKRGGYNEQFF
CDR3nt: TGTGCCAGCAGCTTGAAGCGGGGCGGCTACAATGAGCAGTTCTTC

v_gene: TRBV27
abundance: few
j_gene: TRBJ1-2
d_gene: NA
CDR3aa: CASSQGFAGTVYGYTF
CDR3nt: TGTGCCAGCAGTCAGGGGTTTGCGGGGACTGTATATGGCTACACCTTC

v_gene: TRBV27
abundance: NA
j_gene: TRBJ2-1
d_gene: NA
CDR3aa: CASSLFSSGNNEQFF
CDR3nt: TGTGCCAGCAGTTTATTTTCTTCGGGGAACAATGAGCAGTTCTTC

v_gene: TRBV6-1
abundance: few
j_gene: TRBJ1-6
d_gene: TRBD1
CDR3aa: CASSEALGQGNSPLHF
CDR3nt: TGTGCCAGCAGTGAAGCCCTAGGACAGGGGAATTCACCCCTCCACTTT

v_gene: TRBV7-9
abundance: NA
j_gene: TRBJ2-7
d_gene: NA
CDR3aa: CASSLDLGLYEQYF
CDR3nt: TGTGCCAGCAGCTTAGATTTGGGGCTATACGAGCAGTACTTC

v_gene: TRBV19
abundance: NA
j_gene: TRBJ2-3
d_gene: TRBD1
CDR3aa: CASSMGTVHTDTQYF
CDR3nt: TGTGCCAGTAGTATGGGGACAGTTCACACAGATACGCAGTATTTT

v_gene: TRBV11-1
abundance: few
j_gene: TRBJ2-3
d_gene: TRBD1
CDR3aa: CASSFGQGPYTDTQYF
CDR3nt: TGTGCCAGCAGCTTCGGACAGGGGCCATACACAGATACGCAGTATTTT

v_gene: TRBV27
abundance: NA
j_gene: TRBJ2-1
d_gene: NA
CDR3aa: CASSLYLNNEQFF
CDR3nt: TGTGCCAGCAGTTTATACCTTAACAATGAGCAGTTCTTC

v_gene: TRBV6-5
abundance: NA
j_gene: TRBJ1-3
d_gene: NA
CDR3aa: CASSKTNRVAGNTIYF
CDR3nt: TGTGCCAGCAGTAAGACTAACAGGGTTGCTGGAAACACCATATATTTT

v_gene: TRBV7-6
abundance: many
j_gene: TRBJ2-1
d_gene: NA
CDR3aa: CASSLERAERDEQFF
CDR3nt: TGTGCCAGCAGCTTAGAGCGGGCGGAAAGAGATGAGCAGTTCTTC

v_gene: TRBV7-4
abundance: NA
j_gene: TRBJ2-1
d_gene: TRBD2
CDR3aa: CLTSDNEQFF
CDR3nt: TGTCTTACTAGCGACAATGAGCAGTTCTTC

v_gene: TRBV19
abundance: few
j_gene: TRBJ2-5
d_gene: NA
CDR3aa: CASRDRGTAETQYF
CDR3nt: TGTGCCAGTAGGGACCGCGGGACGGCTGAGACCCAGTACTTC

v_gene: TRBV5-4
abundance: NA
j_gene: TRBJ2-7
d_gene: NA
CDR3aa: CASSLEYREQYF
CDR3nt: TGTGCCAGCAGCCTCGAATACAGGGAGCAGTACTTC

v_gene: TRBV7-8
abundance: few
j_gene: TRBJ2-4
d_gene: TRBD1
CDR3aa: CASSPWDSRTKNIQYF
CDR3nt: TGTGCCAGCAGCCCCTGGGACAGCAGGACCAAAAACATTCAGTACTTC

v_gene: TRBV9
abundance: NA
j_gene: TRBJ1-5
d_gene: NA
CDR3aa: CASSNTGRDQPQHF
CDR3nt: TGTGCCAGCAGCAATACAGGGCGCGATCAGCCCCAGCATTTT

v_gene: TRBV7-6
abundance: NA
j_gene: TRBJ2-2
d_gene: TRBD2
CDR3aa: CASSLSGGSGGELFF
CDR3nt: TGTGCCAGCAGCCTTAGCGGGGGTTCTGGCGGGGAGCTGTTTTTT

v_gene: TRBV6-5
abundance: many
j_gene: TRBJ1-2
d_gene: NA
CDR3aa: CASSYGDPPDYGYTF
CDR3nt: TGTGCCAGCAGTTACGGGGACCCCCCCGACTATGGCTACACCTTC

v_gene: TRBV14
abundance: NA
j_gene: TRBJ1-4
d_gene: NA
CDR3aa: CASSQGGAMWEKLFF
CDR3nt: TGTGCCAGCAGCCAAGGGGGGGCAATGTGGGAAAAACTGTTTTTT

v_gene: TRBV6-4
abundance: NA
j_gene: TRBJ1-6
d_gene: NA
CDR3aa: CASSLRGPSSYNSPLHF
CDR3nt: TGTGCCTCAAGCCTGCGGGGACCGAGCTCCTATAATTCACCCCTCCACTTT

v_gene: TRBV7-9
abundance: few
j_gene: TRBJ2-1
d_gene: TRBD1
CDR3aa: CASSLRRGQGAYEQFF
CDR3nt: TGTGCCAGCAGCCTAAGAAGGGGACAGGGGGCCTATGAGCAGTTCTTC

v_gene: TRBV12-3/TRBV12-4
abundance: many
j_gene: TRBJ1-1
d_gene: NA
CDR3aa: CASHGGTEAFF
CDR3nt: TGTGCCAGCCATGGGGGGACTGAAGCTTTCTTT

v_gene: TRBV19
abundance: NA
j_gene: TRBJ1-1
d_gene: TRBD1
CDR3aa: CASSIHDRANTEAFF
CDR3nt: TGTGCCAGTAGTATACATGACAGGGCGAACACTGAAGCTTTCTTT

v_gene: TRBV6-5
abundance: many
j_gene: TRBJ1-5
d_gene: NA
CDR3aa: CASRDSRNQPQHF
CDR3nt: TGTGCCAGCAGGGACAGCCGCAATCAGCCCCAGCATTTT

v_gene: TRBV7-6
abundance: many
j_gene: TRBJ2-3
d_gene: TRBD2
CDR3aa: CASSLAEMGGLAGSSTDTQYF
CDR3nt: TGTGCCAGCAGCTTAGCAGAGATGGGGGGGCTAGCGGGGTCCAGCACAGATACGCAGTATTTT

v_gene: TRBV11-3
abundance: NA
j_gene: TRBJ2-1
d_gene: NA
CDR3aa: CASSLDGAVRHNEQFF
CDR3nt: TGTGCCAGCAGCTTAGATGGGGCAGTCAGACACAATGAGCAGTTCTTC

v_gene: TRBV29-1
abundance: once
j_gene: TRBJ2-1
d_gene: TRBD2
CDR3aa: CSGHRTSYNEQFF
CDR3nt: TGCAGCGGACACCGGACTAGCTACAATGAGCAGTTCTTC

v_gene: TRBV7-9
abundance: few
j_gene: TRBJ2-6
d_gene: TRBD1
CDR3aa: CASSPGTAVHSGANVLTF
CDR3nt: TGTGCCAGCAGCCCTGGGACAGCCGTACACTCTGGGGCCAACGTCCTGACTTTC

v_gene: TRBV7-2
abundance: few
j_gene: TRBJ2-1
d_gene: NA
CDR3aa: CASSPPSRRRPEQFF
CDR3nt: TGTGCCAGCAGCCCCCCTAGCCGACGCCGACCAGAGCAGTTCTTC

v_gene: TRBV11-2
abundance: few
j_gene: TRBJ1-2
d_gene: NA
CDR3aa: CASSSGGVGPLYYGYTF
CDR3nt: TGTGCCAGCAGCTCTGGAGGCGTCGGGCCACTATACTATGGCTACACCTTC

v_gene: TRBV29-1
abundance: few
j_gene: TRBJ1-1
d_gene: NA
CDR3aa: CSAMTGNTEAFF
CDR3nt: TGCAGCGCAATGACAGGGAACACTGAAGCTTTCTTT

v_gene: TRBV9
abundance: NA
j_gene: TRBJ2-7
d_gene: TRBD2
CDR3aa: CASSEGLAGGISYEQYF
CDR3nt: TGTGCCAGCAGCGAGGGACTAGCGGGGGGAATCTCCTACGAGCAGTACTTC

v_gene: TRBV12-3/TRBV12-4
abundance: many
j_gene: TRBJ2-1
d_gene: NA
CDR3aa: CASSLGSYNEQFF
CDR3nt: TGTGCCAGCAGTTTGGGTTCCTACAATGAGCAGTTCTTC

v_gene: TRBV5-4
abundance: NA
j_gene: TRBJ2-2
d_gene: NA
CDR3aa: CASSLASSVGELFF
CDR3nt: TGTGCCAGCAGCTTGGCGAGTTCCGTCGGGGAGCTGTTTTTT

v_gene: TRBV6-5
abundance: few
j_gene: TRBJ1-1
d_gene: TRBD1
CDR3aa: CASSISQGGTEAFF
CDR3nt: TGTGCCAGCAGTATATCGCAGGGGGGGACTGAAGCTTTCTTT

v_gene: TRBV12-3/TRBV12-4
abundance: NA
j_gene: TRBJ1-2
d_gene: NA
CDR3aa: CASSFAGTLYGYTF
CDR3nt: TGTGCCAGCAGTTTCGCCGGCACCCTCTATGGCTACACCTTC

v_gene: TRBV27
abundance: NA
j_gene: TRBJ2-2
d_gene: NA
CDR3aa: CASTSGENTGELFF
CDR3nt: TGTGCCAGCACCTCGGGGGAGAACACCGGGGAGCTGTTTTTT

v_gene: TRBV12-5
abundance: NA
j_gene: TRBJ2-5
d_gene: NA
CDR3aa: CASGFWGTGQETQYF
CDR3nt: TGTGCTAGTGGTTTCTGGGGAACGGGCCAAGAGACCCAGTACTTC

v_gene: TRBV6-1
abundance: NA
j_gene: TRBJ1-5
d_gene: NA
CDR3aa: CASSPGRPNQPQHF
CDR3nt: TGTGCCAGCAGCCCCGGGCGGCCCAATCAGCCCCAGCATTTT